Described below is a single TCR beta chain sequence and its context. The target antigen is unknown. Naive CD4+ T cells were purified with Tregs depleted by CD25. After constant-region reverse-primer amplification, full-length variable regions underwent semi-nested PCR with Nested Universal Primer A. TCRdb itself ran the 5' RACE reads through MiXCR, one entry per CDR3 protein. The data hold tens of thousands of distinct CDR3 sequences, with 25% to 30% observed a single time. The study's findings and limits: Tumor memory CD4+ T cell TCR gene usage clustered with blood and lymph node memory CD4+ cells and lymph node naive CD4+ cells. Greatest tumor Treg TCR overlap was with tumor naive CD4+ cells.

Sequences were obtained from naive CD4+ T cells sorted from blood. Stated subset: naive CD4+ T cells, CD4+CD45RA+CD25-. The sequence derives from a female donor with breast cancer.

In nucleotides, the CDR3 is TGTGCCAGCAGTCCAGGATGGGAGCTGTTTTTT. It yields the protein CASSPGWELFF. The chain joins TRBV27 to TRBJ2-2, with D hard to call. Trimming removed 5 bases from V and 9 bases from J, with 7 bases in between. There are 11 residues in the CDR3. Germline V gives CDR1 MNHEY, CDR2 SMNVEV (reference sequence).